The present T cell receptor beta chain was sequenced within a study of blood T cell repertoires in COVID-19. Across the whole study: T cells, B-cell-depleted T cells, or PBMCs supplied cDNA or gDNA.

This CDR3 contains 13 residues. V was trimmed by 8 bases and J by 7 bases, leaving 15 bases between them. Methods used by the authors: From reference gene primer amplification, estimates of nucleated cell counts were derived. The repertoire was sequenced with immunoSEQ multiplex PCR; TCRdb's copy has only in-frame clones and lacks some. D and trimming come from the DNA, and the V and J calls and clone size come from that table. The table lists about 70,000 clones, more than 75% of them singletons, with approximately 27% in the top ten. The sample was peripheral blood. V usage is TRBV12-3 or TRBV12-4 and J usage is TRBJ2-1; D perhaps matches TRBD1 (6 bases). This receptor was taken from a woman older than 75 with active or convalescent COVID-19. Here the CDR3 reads CASGLGTTNEQFF. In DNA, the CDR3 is TGTGCCAGCGGATTGGGGACAACGAATGAGCAGTTCTTC.